These 22 T cell receptor beta chains were sequenced from one sample in a study of control samples from healthy donors and cancer patients. TCRdb's copy holds only in-frame clones and misses some; the assay was immunoSEQ multiplex PCR. The table has around 190,000 clones, around nine tenths seen once; the top ten hold 1.3% to 1.5%. Sequences were obtained from blood. The receptors shown here come from a man younger than 40 in good health.

The rearrangement links TRBV5-1 to TRBJ2-7; the D gene is possibly TRBD2 (6 bases). This CDR3 is 15 amino acids long. With 2 bases removed from V and 5 bases from J, the gap between germline ends came to 17 bases. Germline V lookup: CDR1 SGHRS, CDR2 YFSETQ. In DNA, the CDR3 is TGCGCCAGCAGCTTCGGGACTTCGAAACCCAACGAGCAGTACTTC. This sequence encodes CASSFGTSKPNEQYF.

The chain joins TRBV5-4 to TRBJ1-1; the D is unclear. The germline gives CDR1 SGHNT, CDR2 YYREEE (reference sequence). V was cut by 0 bases and J by 1 base, with 1 base left in between. The length of the CDR3 is 12 residues. CDR3 in amino acids: CASSLANTEAFF. The CDR3 DNA reads TGTGCCAGCAGCTTGGCGAACACTGAAGCTTTCTTT.

The V gene is TRBV29-1, the J gene TRBJ2-7; D gene ambiguous. The ends were cut back, 4 bases at V and 5 bases at J, with 18 bases in the middle. CDR3 length: 14 residues. The V gene's germline CDR1 is SQVTM and CDR2 ANQGSEA. The CDR3 DNA reads as TGCAGCGTTGCGTTGACCTCCGTCGGAAACGAGCAGTACTTC. Amino acid sequence: CSVALTSVGNEQYF.

In this sample, this clone turned up once. The chain links TRBV19 to TRBJ1-4, with 8 positions matching TRBD1. CDR1 LNHDA and CDR2 SQIVND come from the germline V gene (reference sequence). The CDR3 has 16 residues. V was pared by 10 bases and J by 2 bases, with 12 bases of the junction left unmatched. The CDR3 loop is CATLPQGARTNEKLFF. The CDR3 DNA sequence: TGTGCCACTCTCCCCCAGGGGGCGCGGACTAATGAAAAACTGTTTTTT.

In this sample, this clone turned up once. The chain employs TRBV3-1 (or the pseudogene TRBV3-2) and TRBJ2-1, with D perhaps TRBD2 (5 bases). The CDR3 spans 14 residues. Germline lookup yields CDR1 LGHDT and CDR2 YNNKEL (reference sequence). Between the trimmed V and J ends, which lost 1 base and 9 bases, there was a span of 13 bases. Here the CDR3 reads CASSQVTSPGEQFF. The CDR3 region has the DNA TGTGCCAGCAGCCAAGTAACTAGTCCGGGTGAGCAGTTCTTC.

This chain uses TRBV19 with TRBJ1-4, with TRBD1 matching 8 bases. The CDR3 covers 15 residues. The J segment lost 7 bases and the V segment lost 2 bases, leaving 6 bases of the junction unmatched. The germline CDR1 and CDR2 sequences are LNHDA and SQIVND (reference sequence). In DNA form, the CDR3 reads TGTGCCAGTAGTATACAGGGGGCAGGCGTTGAAAAACTGTTTTTT. It translates to CASSIQGAGVEKLFF.

The chain links TRBV11-2 to TRBJ2-7; TRBD2 agrees at 12 bases. The germline V gene has CDR1 SGHAT and CDR2 FQNNGV. The CDR3 sequence is 16 residues long. Unmatched junction bases numbered 10, after V lost 5 bases and J lost 5 bases. CDR3: CASSNGLAGMLNEQYF. Written as DNA, the CDR3 is TGTGCCAGCAGCAACGGACTAGCGGGAATGTTGAACGAGCAGTACTTC.

The chain is built from TRBV7-2 and TRBJ1-6; D ambiguous. The CDR3 is 11 residues long. The germline V gene has CDR1 SGHTA and CDR2 FQGNSA. The ends were cut back, 5 bases at V and 7 bases at J, with 3 bases in the middle. The CDR3, as DNA: TGTGCCAGCAGCCAGAATTCACCCCTCCACTTT. Translated, it gives CASSQNSPLHF.

In this sample, this clone turned up once. The chain uses TRBV25-1 and TRBJ1-1; D perhaps matches TRBD1 (5 bases). V was shortened by 2 bases and J by 4 bases, with 20 bases between the two germline ends. This CDR3 contains 17 residues. Germline loops: CDR1 MGHDK, CDR2 SYGVNS. Here the CDR3 reads CASSEKTPGSGVTEAFF. Here the CDR3 DNA reads TGTGCCAGCAGTGAAAAGACGCCGGGATCGGGGGTCACTGAAGCTTTCTTT.

The chain uses TRBV11-2 and TRBJ1-1; the D gene is possibly TRBD1 (6 bases). Germline CDR1 SGHAT, CDR2 FQNNGV. V was trimmed by 7 bases and J by 10 bases, leaving 19 bases between them. There are 13 residues in the CDR3. The CDR3 region is CASTRSTTGTAFF. The CDR3, as DNA: TGTGCCAGCACCCGGTCAACCACAGGGACAGCTTTCTTT.

In the case of this clone: The same CDR3 also results from other DNA sequences found in this sample. The chain combines TRBV2 with TRBJ2-7; D not certain. V was shortened by 4 bases and J by 3 bases, with 1 base between the two germline ends. This CDR3 comprises 10 residues. Germline CDR1 SNHLY, CDR2 FYNNEI. CDR3 in amino acids: CASSGYEQYF. Written as DNA, the CDR3 is TGTGCCAGCAGTGGCTACGAGCAGTACTTC. The variable domain in full, completed from reference TRBV2 and TRBJ2-7, reads EPEVTQTPSHQVTQMGQEVILRCVPISNHLYFYWYRQILGQKVEFLVSFYNNEISEKSEIFDDQFSVERPDGSNFTLKIRSTKLEDSAMYFCASSGYEQYFGPGTRLTVT.

J is TRBJ2-5 and V is TRBV11-2, with 7 nucleotides matching TRBD1. CDR3 length: 13 amino acids. V was pared by 4 bases and J by 4 bases, with 3 bases of the junction left unmatched. Germline loops: CDR1 SGHAT, CDR2 FQNNGV. The CDR3 DNA is TGTGCCAGCAGCTCACAGGGGCCAGAGACCCAGTACTTC. As protein: CASSSQGPETQYF.

The V and J genes are TRBV5-1 and TRBJ1-2; 8 bases are shared with TRBD1. This CDR3 region has 14 residues. The germline V gene has CDR1 SGHRS and CDR2 YFSETQ. V lost 2 bases and J lost 4; bases outside the gene matches: 4. For the CDR3, the DNA is TGCGCCAGCAGCTTACAGGGGGTTGGCTATGGCTACACCTTC. The encoded protein is CASSLQGVGYGYTF.

This chain links TRBV5-1 with TRBJ2-3; 11 nucleotides line up with TRBD2. V was clipped by 4 bases and J by 9 bases; unmatched bases: 7. The CDR3 loop spans 14 amino acids. The germline V gene encodes CDR1 SGHRS and CDR2 YFSETQ. CDR3 residues: CASSQGTSGETQYF. The CDR3 DNA reads as TGCGCCAGCAGCCAAGGGACTAGCGGTGAGACGCAGTATTTT. Full variable domain (rest looked up from reference TRBV5-1 and TRBJ2-3): KAGVTQTPRYLIKTRGQQVTLSCSPISGHRSVSWYQQTPGQGLQFLFEYFSETQRNKGNFPGRFSGRQFSNSRSEMNVSTLELGDSALYLCASSQGTSGETQYFGPGTRLTVL.

The chain employs TRBV18 and TRBJ2-7, with TRBD1 matching over 7 bases. The CDR3 extends over 14 amino acids. J was trimmed by 3 bases and V by 0 bases; bases with no gene match: 2. Germline V CDR1 and CDR2: KGHSH, LQKENI. The CDR3 coding sequence is TGTGCCAGCTCACCACCACACAGGGGCTACGAGCAGTACTTC. Protein sequence: CASSPPHRGYEQYF. Looking up the rest from reference TRBV18 and TRBJ2-7 gives the full variable domain: NAGVMQNPRHLVRRRGQEARLRCSPMKGHSHVYWYRQLPEEGLKFMVYLQKENIIDESGMPKERFSAEFPKEGPSILRIQQVVRGDSAAYFCASSPPHRGYEQYFGPGTRLTVT.

The V and J genes are TRBV2 and TRBJ1-1, with no clear D. The CDR3 consists of 14 residues. CDR1 is SNHLY, CDR2 FYNNEI, per germline. Trimming removed 5 bases from V and 1 base from J, with 11 bases in between. The CDR3 reads CASSQRTENTEAFF. DNA of the CDR3: TGTGCCAGCAGTCAACGAACAGAGAACACTGAAGCTTTCTTT.

This clone has more than one count but fewer than ten. The rearrangement uses TRBV5-5 and TRBJ1-2; D is unresolved. The CDR3 is made up of 14 amino acids. The V gene's germline CDR1 is SGHKS and CDR2 YYEKEE (reference sequence). V lost 4 bases and J lost 6, with 16 bases in between. This chain's CDR3 is CASSLSPGNDGYTF. CDR3 coding DNA: TGTGCCAGCAGCCTCAGCCCGGGAAATGATGGCTACACCTTC.

The genes are TRBV27 and TRBJ1-1, with D possibly TRBD1 on 6 matching bases. V lost 7 bases and J 0 bases, leaving 9 bases between the germline ends. The CDR3 has 13 amino acids. The germline V gene encodes CDR1 MNHEY and CDR2 SMNVEV (reference sequence). The CDR3 here is CASTDRMNTEAFF. CDR3 coding DNA: TGTGCCAGCACCGACAGGATGAACACTGAAGCTTTCTTT.

The chain has TRBV19 and TRBJ1-1, with TRBD1 as a possible D gene (6 bases). This CDR3 has 13 amino acids. The germline V and J ends were trimmed by 8 bases and 1 base, with 11 bases remaining between them. The germline V gene encodes CDR1 LNHDA and CDR2 SQIVND (reference sequence). CDR3 coding DNA: TGTGCCAGTGGACGGACAGCGAACACTGAAGCTTTCTTT. This gives the protein CASGRTANTEAFF.

Here the CDR3 reads CASSVGAGGTDTQYF. The CDR3 DNA reads TGTGCCAGCAGCGTAGGGGCAGGGGGCACAGATACGCAGTATTTT. V and J are TRBV9 and TRBJ2-3; the D gene is possibly TRBD1 (6 bases). This CDR3 has 15 amino acids. The V end lost 0 bases, the J end lost 1 base, and 9 bases lay between the germline ends. The V gene's germline CDR1 is SGDLS and CDR2 YYNGEE. The variable domain in full, completed from reference TRBV9 and TRBJ2-3, reads DSGVTQTPKHLITATGQRVTLRCSPRSGDLSVYWYQQSLDQGLQFLIQYYNGEERAKGNILERFSAQQFPDLHSELNLSSLELGDSALYFCASSVGAGGTDTQYFGPGTRLTVL.

The chain couples TRBV27 to TRBJ2-6; D is undetermined. V was clipped by 3 bases and J by 0 bases, with 6 bases between them. Looked up from germline, CDR1 is MNHEY and CDR2 is SMNVEV (reference sequence). This CDR3 has 15 amino acids. In DNA, the CDR3 is TGTGCCAGCAGTTTCGTGGGCTCTGGGGCCAACGTCCTGACTTTC. It codes for CASSFVGSGANVLTF.

The chain has TRBV6-1 and TRBJ1-5; D call uncertain. Trimming removed 3 bases from V and 7 bases from J, with 10 bases in between. The CDR3 has 13 amino acids. The germline gives CDR1 MNHNS, CDR2 SASEGT. CDR3 loop: CASSERAEQPQHF. In DNA, the CDR3 is TGTGCCAGCAGTGAGAGGGCCGAACAGCCCCAGCATTTT.